Listed below are T cell receptor beta chains from one sample, sequenced in a study of identical twins' blood T cells. TCRdb reanalysed the 5' RACE reads using MiXCR and keeps one entry per CDR3 protein. The table has around 380,000 distinct CDR3 sequences, over 25% seen once. The sequencing sample was made of PBMCs. The receptor source for this set is a woman aged 18-50 years in good health. Each CDR3 is given without its conserved first and last residue.

TRBV3-1	TRBJ1-1	ASRGRVGNTEAF
TRBV12-3/TRBV12-4	TRBJ1-3	ASSTSGALYGNTIY
TRBV20-1	TRBJ1-3	SARDRGRSSGNTIY
TRBV12-3/TRBV12-4	TRBJ1-1	ASSIRQLKAF
TRBV10-3	TRBJ2-7	AISDQYYEQY
TRBV5-1	TRBJ2-3	ASSLALSGGAGTDTQY
TRBV10-3	TRBJ2-2	AISERTETGELF
TRBV11-3	TRBJ1-1	ASSLGVHGTEAF
TRBV29-1	TRBJ2-2	SVDDTGELF
TRBV20-1	TRBJ2-3	SAARLAGVLDTQY
TRBV6-6	TRBJ1-2	ASSASGVGYT
TRBV4-3	TRBJ1-1	ASSQGVSTEAF
TRBV20-1	TRBJ2-3	SARVPDRDSGTQY
TRBV9	TRBJ1-1	ASSEPPGRVSTEAF
TRBV9	TRBJ1-5	ASSVRVDQPQH
TRBV7-6	TRBJ2-3	ASSFFGGGTSTDAQY
TRBV6-1	TRBJ2-1	ASRLTSTLGSYNEQF
TRBV29-1	TRBJ1-1	RARTGSTEAF
TRBV6-5	TRBJ2-3	ASKGSPDTQY
TRBV12-3/TRBV12-4	TRBJ2-7	ASSAYRDINEQY
TRBV10-3	TRBJ1-2	AVSPLSGYNYGYT
TRBV10-3	TRBJ2-7	AISESTSGGAYEQY
TRBV12-3/TRBV12-4	TRBJ2-3	ASSFRKRPTDTQY
TRBV19	TRBJ2-1	ASSPRDSSYNEQF
TRBV6-5	TRBJ1-1	ASSYSTENTESF
TRBV21-1	TRBJ1-5	ASIKFPGQLINQPQH
TRBV11-2	TRBJ2-1	ASSRLAGLVYEQF
TRBV6-5	TRBJ1-2	ASSYSGTGTISHYGYT
TRBV29-1	TRBJ2-2	SVRFFSSNTGELF
TRBV3-1	TRBJ2-2	ASSYYGTGSTGELF
TRBV5-5	TRBJ2-3	ASSLFGTGTDTQY
TRBV12-3/TRBV12-4	TRBJ1-2	ASNARQGTNYGYT
TRBV4-2	TRBJ2-3	ASSPGLAGGPSTDTQY
TRBV27	TRBJ1-2	ASSLGARYGYT
TRBV5-1	TRBJ1-6	ASSTATGAYNSPLH
TRBV10-1	TRBJ1-1	ASSTGTGRAF
TRBV6-6	TRBJ2-2	ASSYPFTGELF
TRBV20-1	TRBJ1-6	SASRDPNSPLH
TRBV30	TRBJ2-3	AWSTAGPTNQY
TRBV30	TRBJ2-1	AWDQSTSRHRSYNEQF
TRBV7-9	TRBJ1-3	ASSSGQGRGNTIY
TRBV19	TRBJ2-2	ASRPSGMGVTGELF
TRBV20-1	TRBJ1-1	SARVESRNTEAF
TRBV2	TRBJ2-1	ASTEGTSSYNEQF
TRBV14	TRBJ1-3	ASGQGYGTGNTIY
TRBV10-3	TRBJ2-1	AISESGSNEQF
TRBV29-1	TRBJ2-2	SVGLANTGELF
TRBV5-1	TRBJ2-7	ASSLGGISYEQY
TRBV2	TRBJ2-1	ASSELGGGHYNEQF